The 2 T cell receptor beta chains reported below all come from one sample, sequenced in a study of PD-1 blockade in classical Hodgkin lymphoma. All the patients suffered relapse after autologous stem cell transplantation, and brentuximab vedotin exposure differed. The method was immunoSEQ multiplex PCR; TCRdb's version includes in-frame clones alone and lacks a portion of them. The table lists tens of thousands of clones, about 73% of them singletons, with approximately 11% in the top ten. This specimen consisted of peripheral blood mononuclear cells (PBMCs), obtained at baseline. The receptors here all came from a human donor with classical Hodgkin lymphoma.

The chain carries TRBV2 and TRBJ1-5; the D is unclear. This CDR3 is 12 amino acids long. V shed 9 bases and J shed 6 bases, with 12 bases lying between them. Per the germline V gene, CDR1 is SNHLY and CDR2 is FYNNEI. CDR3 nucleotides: TGTGCCAGTTCGGGGTACAGTCAGCCCCAGCATTTT. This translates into CASSGYSQPQHF.

CDR3 residues: CASSSRLAGVPGETQYF. The CDR3 DNA sequence: TGTGCCAGCAGCTCTCGACTAGCGGGAGTCCCGGGAGAGACCCAGTACTTC. The chain couples TRBV11-3 to TRBJ2-5; 12 positions match TRBD2. The V gene's germline CDR1 is SGHNT and CDR2 YENEEA. There are 17 residues in the CDR3. V was clipped by 4 bases and J by 4 bases; unmatched bases: 10.